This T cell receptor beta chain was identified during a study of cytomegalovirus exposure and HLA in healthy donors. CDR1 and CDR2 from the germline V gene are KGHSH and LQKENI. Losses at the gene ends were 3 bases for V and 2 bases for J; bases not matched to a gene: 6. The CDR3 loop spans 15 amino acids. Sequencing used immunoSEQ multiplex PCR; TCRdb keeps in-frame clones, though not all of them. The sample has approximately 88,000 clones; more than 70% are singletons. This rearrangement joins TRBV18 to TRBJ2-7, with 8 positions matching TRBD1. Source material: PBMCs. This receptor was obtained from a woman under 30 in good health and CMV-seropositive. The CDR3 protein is CASSPGRTGPYEQYF. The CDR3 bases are TGTGCCAGCTCACCCGGACGGACAGGGCCCTACGAGCAGTACTTC.